Listed here are 5 T cell receptor beta chains from one sample, sequenced in a study of response to subunit inactivated influenza vaccine. TCRdb used MiXCR to reprocess the RT-PCR reads, holding one entry per CDR3 protein. The sample records around 470,000 distinct CDR3 sequences, about 7.2% being singletons. This sample comprised PBMCs from blood, obtained roughly 24 months after vaccination. These receptors came from a man aged 50-75 years who received an inactivated influenza vaccine.

The V gene is TRBV10-2, the J gene TRBJ2-3, with D perhaps TRBD2 (6 bases). The CDR3 runs to 14 residues. Germline V gene sequence: CDR1 WSHSY, CDR2 SAAADI. Trimming shortened V by 6 bases and J by 2 bases, and 12 bases separated the two germline ends. The CDR3 DNA sequence: TGCGCCAGCAGCCCAGCGGGCAACACAGATACGCAGTATTTT. Protein product: CASSPAGNTDTQYF.

At least ten counts were recorded for this clonotype. The chain uses TRBV7-9 and TRBJ1-3, with a tentative D call TRBD1 (6 bases). There are 15 residues in the CDR3. V dropped 5 bases and J dropped 2 bases, with 13 bases sitting between them. The V gene's germline CDR1 is SEHNR and CDR2 FQNEAQ (reference sequence). CDR3: CASSQMDSAGNTIYF. The CDR3 nucleotides are TGTGCCAGCAGCCAGATGGACAGTGCTGGAAACACCATATATTTT.

The chain employs TRBV7-3 and TRBJ2-3, with D tentatively TRBD1 (5 bases). V dropped 3 bases and J dropped 4 bases, with 8 bases sitting between them. CDR1 and CDR2 (germline): SGHTA, FQGTGA. The length of the CDR3 is 13 residues. In nucleotides, the CDR3 is TGTGCCAGCAGCTTCGACAGAGCAGATACGCAGTATTTT. It yields the protein CASSFDRADTQYF.

The chain couples TRBV5-1 to TRBJ2-1; 10 bases match TRBD2. With 0 bases clipped from V and 12 bases from J, the junction kept 24 bases outside the gene matches. CDR3 length equals 20 residues. Germline V lookup: CDR1 SGHRS, CDR2 YFSETQ. The CDR3: CASSLAASGSLHQRYEWQFF. As DNA, the CDR3 is TGCGCCAGCAGCTTGGCGGCTAGCGGGAGTCTCCACCAAAGATATGAGTGGCAGTTCTTC.

V gene TRBV5-5 combines with J gene TRBJ1-2; D unclear. V lost 6 bases and J lost 3, with 21 bases in between. This CDR3 spans 16 amino acids. Germline loops: CDR1 SGHKS, CDR2 YYEKEE (reference sequence). The CDR3 DNA sequence: TGTGCCAGCAACAGATTACGTAACGGAGGCCACTATGGCTACACCTTC. It codes for CASNRLRNGGHYGYTF.